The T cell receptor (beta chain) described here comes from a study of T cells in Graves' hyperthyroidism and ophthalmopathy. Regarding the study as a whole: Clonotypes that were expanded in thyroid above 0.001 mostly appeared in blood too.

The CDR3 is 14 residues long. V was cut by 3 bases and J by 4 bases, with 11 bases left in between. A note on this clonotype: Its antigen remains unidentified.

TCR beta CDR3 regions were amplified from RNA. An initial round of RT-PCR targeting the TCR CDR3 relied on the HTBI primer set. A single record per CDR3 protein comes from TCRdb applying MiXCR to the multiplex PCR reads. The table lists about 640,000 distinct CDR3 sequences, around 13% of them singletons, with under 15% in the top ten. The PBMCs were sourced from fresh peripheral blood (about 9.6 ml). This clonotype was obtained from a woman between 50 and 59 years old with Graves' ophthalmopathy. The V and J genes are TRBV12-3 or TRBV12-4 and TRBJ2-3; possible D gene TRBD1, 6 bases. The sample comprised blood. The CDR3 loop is CASSFPGGADTQYF. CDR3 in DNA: TGTGCCAGCAGTTTTCCTGGGGGCGCAGATACGCAGTATTTT.